This T cell receptor beta chain came from a study of cytotoxic CD8 clonotypes in ibrutinib-treated CLL (dated by TCRdb to the early 2020s). Context from the whole study: In this cohort, approximately 15 patients were treatment-naive and some 10 were relapsed/refractory, while roughly 18 had unmutated IGHV. Partial responses were observed in 24 patients and complete responses in 2; after a median follow-up of around 68 months, remission was maintained in 15 or so patients and progression was observed in about twelve. The response samples were drawn at a median of 12 months into treatment, with a range of about 6 to 36 months. Samples averaged roughly 280,000 productive templates and tens of thousands of productive rearrangements. Of the 90 or so participants in the trial, about 26 had longitudinal samples available. Cryopreserved peripheral blood mononuclear cells were obtained prior to treatment, at the time of response, and at either disease progression or sustained remission. Results the study describes overall, beyond this receptor: Clonality rose at ibrutinib response, remained stable during sustained remission, and dropped back toward baseline at progression. Public clonotypes were rare and either shrank or stayed stable during treatment, and the rise in clonality at ibrutinib response reflected expansion of private clonotypes. At baseline, clonality was higher than in age-matched healthy donors and showed a strong correlation with circulating CD8+ T-cell counts. Sampling times were not matched between sustained-remission and progressing patients, and lymph node repertoires were not studied.

From a lookup of the germline V gene (reference sequence), CDR1 and CDR2 are DFQATT and SNEGSKA. The CDR3 starts with the cysteine, ends with the phenylalanine, and has 11 residues. This entry keeps only the CDR3 DNA: 33 bases, framed from base 1. V loses 3 bases of germline sequence and J loses 4 bases, and the interval between the two ends is 6 bases. For TCR beta library preparation, roughly 1.8 micrograms of genomic DNA was extracted from cryopreserved PBMCs. Longitudinal blood samples from CLL patients on ibrutinib monotherapy underwent high-throughput TCR beta sequencing. Patients were enrolled in a phase 2 open-label single-center ibrutinib monotherapy trial. The goal of deep resolution MiSeq sequencing was a depth between 1 in 1 million and 1 in 200,000 T cells, and coverage averaged 10x per clonotype. The immunoSEQ hsTCRB Kit was used to generate TCR beta libraries. Concerning the study's data processing: ImmunoSEQ Data Assistant and ImmunoSEQ Analyzer were used for data analysis, and V, D and J genes were assigned according to IMGT definitions. Clonality, which ranges from 0 to 1, was calculated as one minus the normalized Shannon entropy of productive rearrangement frequencies. Only overrepresented clonotypes making up at least 0.05% of the repertoire of each patient were included in the public clonotype analysis. Thirteen age-matched healthy donor repertoires from immuneACCESS were used as controls for clonality. Sourced from immuneACCESS, this table was stored by TCRdb with only in-frame sequences that have V and J called. A share of the clones is absent; for the studies checked, an unresolved V gene accounts for under half, and the remainder has no known explanation. That table furnishes V, J and clone size, whereas the DNA furnished D and trimming. For this sample the table gives 25,000 to 30,000 clones, of which roughly 57% were detected only once. The leading ten clones occupy around 15% of the sample.

In this sample, this clone turned up a few times. This clone's antigen is unknown. Base-call qualities are not available, and no considerably larger clone is one nucleotide away. The sequence links TRBV20-1 to TRBJ1-2, with the D gene call left open. The receptor was derived from a human donor with chronic lymphocytic leukemia. The sample consisted of PBMCs, taken before ibrutinib treatment. The sequenced DNA: TGCAGTGCTAGTATCGTCTATGGCTACACCTTC. It specifies CSASIVYGYTF.